This entry is about one TCR beta chain. What it binds is not known. The source of the sample is a study of cytomegalovirus exposure and HLA in healthy donors. Study-level findings and limits: Confirmation in vitro established that a few CMV-associated chains were specific for CMV antigens. It was shown in a later analysis that HLA-associated TCR beta chains were more clonally expanded than other, equally common chains.

It was with 60 Vbeta and 13 Jbeta primers that the PCR ran. Sequencing used immunoSEQ multiplex PCR; TCRdb keeps in-frame clones, though not all of them. The sample yields about 57,000 clones, about 69% seen once. Sequences were obtained from PBMCs. The receptor's source is a man aged 25 to 40 in good health and CMV-seropositive.

The DNA for the CDR3 is TGTGCCAGCAGTCTGGGCGGCCAGGGGGCGGGGGAGCAGTACTTC. Translated, it gives CASSLGGQGAGEQYF. The rearrangement links TRBV27 to TRBJ2-7; 8 positions match TRBD1. The ends lost 5 bases at V and 7 bases at J; junction bases unmatched: 13. The CDR3 is 15 residues long. Germline V gene data show CDR1 as MNHEY and CDR2 as SMNVEV (reference sequence).